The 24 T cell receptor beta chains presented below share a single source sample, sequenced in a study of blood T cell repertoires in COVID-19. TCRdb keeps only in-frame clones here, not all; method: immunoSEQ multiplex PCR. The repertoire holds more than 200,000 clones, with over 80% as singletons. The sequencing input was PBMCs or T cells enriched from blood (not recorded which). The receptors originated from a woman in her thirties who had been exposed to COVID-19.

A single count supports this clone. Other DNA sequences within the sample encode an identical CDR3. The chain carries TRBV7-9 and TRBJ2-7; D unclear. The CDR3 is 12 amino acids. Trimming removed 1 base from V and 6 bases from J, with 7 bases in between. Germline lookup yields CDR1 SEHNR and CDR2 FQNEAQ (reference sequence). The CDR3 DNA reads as TGTGCCAGCAGCTTAGGTAGTGGCGAGCAGTACTTC. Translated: CASSLGSGEQYF.

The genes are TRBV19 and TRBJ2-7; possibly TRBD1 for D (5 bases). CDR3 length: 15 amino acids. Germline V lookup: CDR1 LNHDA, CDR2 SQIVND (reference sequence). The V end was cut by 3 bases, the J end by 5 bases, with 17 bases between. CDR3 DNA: TGTGCCAGTAGTATCCAGGGAAGGAAGGTTGACGAGCAGTACTTC. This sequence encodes CASSIQGRKVDEQYF.

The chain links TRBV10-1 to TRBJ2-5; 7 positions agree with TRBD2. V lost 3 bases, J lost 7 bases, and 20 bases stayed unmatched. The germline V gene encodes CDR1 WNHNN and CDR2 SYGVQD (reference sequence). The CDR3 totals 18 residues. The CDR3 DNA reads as TGCGCCAGCAGTGAAAATCGGGGGACTACGCCGAACGGGGGGACCCAGTACTTC. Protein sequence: CASSENRGTTPNGGTQYF.

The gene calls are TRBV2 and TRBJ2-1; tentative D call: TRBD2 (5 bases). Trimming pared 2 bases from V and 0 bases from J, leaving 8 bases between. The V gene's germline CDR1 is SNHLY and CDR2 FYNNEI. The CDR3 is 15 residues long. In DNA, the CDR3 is TGTGCCAGCAGTGAAACGGGGAGCTCCTACAATGAGCAGTTCTTC. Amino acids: CASSETGSSYNEQFF.

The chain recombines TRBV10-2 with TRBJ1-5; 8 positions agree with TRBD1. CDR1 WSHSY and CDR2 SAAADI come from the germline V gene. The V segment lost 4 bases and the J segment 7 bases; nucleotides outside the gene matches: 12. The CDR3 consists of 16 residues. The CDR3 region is CASSGFSGGGGQPQHF. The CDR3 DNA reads TGCGCCAGCAGTGGATTTTCAGGGGGCGGGGGACAGCCCCAGCATTTT.

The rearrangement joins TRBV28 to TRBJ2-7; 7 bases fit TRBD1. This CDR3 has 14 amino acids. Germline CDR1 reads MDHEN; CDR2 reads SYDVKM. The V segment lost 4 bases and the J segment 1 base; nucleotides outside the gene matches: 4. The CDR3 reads CASSWDRPSYEQYF. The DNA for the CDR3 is TGTGCCAGCAGTTGGGACAGACCGTCCTACGAGCAGTACTTC. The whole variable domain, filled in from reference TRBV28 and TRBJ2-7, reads DVKVTQSSRYLVKRTGEKVFLECVQDMDHENMFWYRQDPGLGLRLIYFSYDVKMKEKGDIPEGYSVSREKKERFSLILESASTNQTSMYLCASSWDRPSYEQYFGPGTRLTVT.

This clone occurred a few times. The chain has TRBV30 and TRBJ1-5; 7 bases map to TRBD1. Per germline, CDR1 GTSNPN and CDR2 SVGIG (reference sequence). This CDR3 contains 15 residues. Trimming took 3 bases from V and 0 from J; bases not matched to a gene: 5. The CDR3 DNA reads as TGTGCCTGGAGCAGGGACAGCTTTAGCAATCAGCCCCAGCATTTT. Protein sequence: CAWSRDSFSNQPQHF.

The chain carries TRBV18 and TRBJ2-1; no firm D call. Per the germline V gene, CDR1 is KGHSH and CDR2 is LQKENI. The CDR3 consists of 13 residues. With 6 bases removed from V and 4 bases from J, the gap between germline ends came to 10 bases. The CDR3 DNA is TGTGCCAGCTCGCCCTTGGAGTACAATGAGCAGTTCTTC. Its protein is CASSPLEYNEQFF.

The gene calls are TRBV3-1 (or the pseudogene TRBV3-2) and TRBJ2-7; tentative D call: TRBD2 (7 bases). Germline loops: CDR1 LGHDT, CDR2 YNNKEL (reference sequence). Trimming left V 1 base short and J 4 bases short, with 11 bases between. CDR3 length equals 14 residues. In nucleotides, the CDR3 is TGTGCCAGCAGCCAAGTCGCGGGGGCTTACGAGCAGTACTTC. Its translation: CASSQVAGAYEQYF.

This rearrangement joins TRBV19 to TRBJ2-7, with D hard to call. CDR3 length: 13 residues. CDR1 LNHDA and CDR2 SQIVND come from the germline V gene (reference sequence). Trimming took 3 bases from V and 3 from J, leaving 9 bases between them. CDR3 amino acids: CASSMGSFYEQYF. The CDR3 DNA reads TGTGCCAGTAGTATGGGCAGCTTCTACGAGCAGTACTTC.

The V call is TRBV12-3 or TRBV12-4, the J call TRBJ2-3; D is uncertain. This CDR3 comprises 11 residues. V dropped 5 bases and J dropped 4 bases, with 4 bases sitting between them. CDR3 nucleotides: TGTGCCAGCAGTAGCGCAGATACGCAGTATTTT. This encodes CASSSADTQYF.

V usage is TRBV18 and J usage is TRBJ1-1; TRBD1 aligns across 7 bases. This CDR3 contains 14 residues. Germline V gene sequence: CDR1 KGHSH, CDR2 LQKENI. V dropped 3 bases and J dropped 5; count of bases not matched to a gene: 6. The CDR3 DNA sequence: TGTGCCAGCTCACCCCTCCAGGGGGAAACTGAAGCTTTCTTT. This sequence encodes CASSPLQGETEAFF.

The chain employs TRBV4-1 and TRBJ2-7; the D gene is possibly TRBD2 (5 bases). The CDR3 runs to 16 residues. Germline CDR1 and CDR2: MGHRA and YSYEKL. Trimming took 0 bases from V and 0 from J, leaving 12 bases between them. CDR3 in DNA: TGCGCCAGCAGCCAAGAAGGAATAGCGTACTCCTACGAGCAGTACTTC. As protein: CASSQEGIAYSYEQYF.

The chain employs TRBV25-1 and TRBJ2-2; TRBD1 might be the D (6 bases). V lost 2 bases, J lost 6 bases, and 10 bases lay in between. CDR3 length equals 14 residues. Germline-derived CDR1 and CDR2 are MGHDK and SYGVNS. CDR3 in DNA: TGTGCCAGCAGTGAACCAAACAGGGCCGGGGAGCTGTTTTTT. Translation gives CASSEPNRAGELFF.

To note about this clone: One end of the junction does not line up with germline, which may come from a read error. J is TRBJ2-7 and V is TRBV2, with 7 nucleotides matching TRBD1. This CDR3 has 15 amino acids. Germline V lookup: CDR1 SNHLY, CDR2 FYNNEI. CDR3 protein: CASSGVTGISHEQYF. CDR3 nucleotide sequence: TGTGCCAGCAGTGGAGTGACAGGGATCTCCCACGAGCAGTACTTC.

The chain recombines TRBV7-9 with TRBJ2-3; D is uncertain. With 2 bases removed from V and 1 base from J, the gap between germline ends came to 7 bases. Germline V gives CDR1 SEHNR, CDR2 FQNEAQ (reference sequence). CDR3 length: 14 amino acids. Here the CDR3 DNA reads TGTGCCAGCAGCTTACCTACCCGCACAGATACGCAGTATTTT. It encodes CASSLPTRTDTQYF. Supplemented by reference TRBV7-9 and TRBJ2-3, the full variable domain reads DTGVSQNPRHKITKRGQNVTFRCDPISEHNRLYWYRQTLGQGPEFLTYFQNEAQLEKSRLLSDRFSAERPKGSFSTLEIQRTEQGDSAMYLCASSLPTRTDTQYFGPGTRLTVL.

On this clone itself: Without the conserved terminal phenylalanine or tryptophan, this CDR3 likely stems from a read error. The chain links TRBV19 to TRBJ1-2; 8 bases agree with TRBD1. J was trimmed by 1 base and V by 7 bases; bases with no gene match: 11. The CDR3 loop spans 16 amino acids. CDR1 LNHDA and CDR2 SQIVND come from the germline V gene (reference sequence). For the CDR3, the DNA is TGTGCCAGTACCCCCCTCACGACAGGGGATAACTATGGCTACACCCTC. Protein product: CASTPLTTGDNYGYTL.

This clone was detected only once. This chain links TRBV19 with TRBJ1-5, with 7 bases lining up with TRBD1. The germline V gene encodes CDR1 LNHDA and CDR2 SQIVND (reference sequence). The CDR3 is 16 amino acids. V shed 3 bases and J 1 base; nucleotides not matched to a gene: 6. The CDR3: CASSILGQKSNQPQHF. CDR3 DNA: TGTGCCAGTAGTATCCTGGGACAGAAAAGCAATCAGCCCCAGCATTTT.

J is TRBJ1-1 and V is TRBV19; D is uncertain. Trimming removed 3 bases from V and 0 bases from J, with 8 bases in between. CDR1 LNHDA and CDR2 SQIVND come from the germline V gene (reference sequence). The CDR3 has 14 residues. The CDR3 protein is CASSMKRMNTEAFF. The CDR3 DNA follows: TGTGCCAGTAGTATGAAGCGGATGAACACTGAAGCTTTCTTT.

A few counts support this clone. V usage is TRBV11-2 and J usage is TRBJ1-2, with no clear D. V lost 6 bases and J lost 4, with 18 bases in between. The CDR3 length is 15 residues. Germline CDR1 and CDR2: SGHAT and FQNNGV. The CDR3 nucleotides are TGTGCCAGCAGGGGAGACCGCCTGCTGGGCTATGGCTACACCTTC. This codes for CASRGDRLLGYGYTF.

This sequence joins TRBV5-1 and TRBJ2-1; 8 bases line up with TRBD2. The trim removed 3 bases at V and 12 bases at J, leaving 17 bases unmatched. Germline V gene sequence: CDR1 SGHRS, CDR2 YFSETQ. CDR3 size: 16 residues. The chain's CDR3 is CASSWREGAGAQGQFF. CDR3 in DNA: TGCGCCAGCAGCTGGAGGGAAGGAGCGGGAGCACAGGGGCAGTTCTTC. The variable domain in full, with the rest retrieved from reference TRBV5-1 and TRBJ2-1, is KAGVTQTPRYLIKTRGQQVTLSCSPISGHRSVSWYQQTPGQGLQFLFEYFSETQRNKGNFPGRFSGRQFSNSRSEMNVSTLELGDSALYLCASSWREGAGAQGQFFGPGTRLTVL.

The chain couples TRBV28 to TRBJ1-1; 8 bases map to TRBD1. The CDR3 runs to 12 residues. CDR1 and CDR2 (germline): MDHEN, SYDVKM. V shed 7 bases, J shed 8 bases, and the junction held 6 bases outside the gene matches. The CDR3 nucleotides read TGTGCCAGCATCGTACAGGGGGGGGAAGCTTTCTTT. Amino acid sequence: CASIVQGGEAFF.

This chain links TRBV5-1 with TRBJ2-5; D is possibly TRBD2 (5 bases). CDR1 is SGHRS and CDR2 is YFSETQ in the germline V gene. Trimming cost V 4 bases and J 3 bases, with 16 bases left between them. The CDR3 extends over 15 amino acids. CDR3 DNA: TGCGCCAGCAGCCACGCTTTGGGAGCGGAAGAGACCCAGTACTTC. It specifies CASSHALGAEETQYF.

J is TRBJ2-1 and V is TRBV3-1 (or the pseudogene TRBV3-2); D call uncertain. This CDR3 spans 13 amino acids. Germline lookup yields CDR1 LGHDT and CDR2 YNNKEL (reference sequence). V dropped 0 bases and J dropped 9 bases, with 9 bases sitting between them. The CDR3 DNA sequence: TGTGCCAGCAGCCAAGATGTCCGAGGTGAGCAGTTCTTC. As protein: CASSQDVRGEQFF.